Listed below are T cell receptor beta chains from one sample, sequenced in a study of radiotherapy plus CTLA-4 blockade in lung cancer. Some clones are missing from TCRdb's copy, which holds only in-frame ones; the method was immunoSEQ multiplex PCR. Of about 59,000 clones detected, around 68% appear once; the ten largest clones hold roughly 8%. The sequenced sample was peripheral blood, obtained from a patient treated with radiotherapy plus ipilimumab. The receptors derive from a human donor with non-small cell lung cancer whose response to radiotherapy plus ipilimumab could not be evaluated. Both conserved end residues are part of each CDR3. The order of the fields is D gene, J gene, clone size, V gene, CDR3 protein, CDR3 DNA. A D gene is named only where the DNA matches it firmly. Clone size is shown for a subset of rows, as once, few, many or a class of expanded clone.

. | TRBJ2-7 | . | TRBV6-6 | CASSYSGAGSYEQYF | TGTGCCAGCAGTTACTCGGGCGCGGGCTCCTACGAGCAGTACTTC
. | TRBJ1-3 | . | TRBV7-9 | CASSIVQAPSGNTIYF | TGTGCCAGCAGCATAGTACAGGCTCCCTCTGGAAACACCATATATTTT
. | TRBJ2-7 | . | TRBV4-1 | CASSLGPSGAYEQYF | TGCGCCAGCAGCCTCGGACCATCAGGGGCCTACGAGCAGTACTTC
TRBD1 | TRBJ1-1 | . | TRBV9 | CASSVDPRGLTEAFF | TGTGCCAGCAGCGTAGACCCCAGGGGGCTTACTGAAGCTTTCTTT
TRBD1 | TRBJ2-3 | . | TRBV6-5 | CASSSGTGESDTQYF | TGTGCCAGCAGCAGCGGGACAGGGGAATCAGATACGCAGTATTTT
TRBD2 | TRBJ2-7 | . | TRBV5-6 | CASSLVASGPYEQYF | TGTGCCAGCAGCTTGGTTGCTAGCGGGCCCTACGAGCAGTACTTC
TRBD2 | TRBJ2-3 | . | TRBV4-3 | CASSQEASGATDTQYF | TGCGCCAGCAGCCAAGAGGCTAGCGGGGCTACAGATACGCAGTATTTT
. | TRBJ1-1 | many | TRBV6-5 | CASNPTANTEAFF | TGTGCCAGCAACCCGACAGCGAACACTGAAGCTTTCTTT
TRBD2 | TRBJ2-7 | . | TRBV28 | CASGPSRGGLGEQYF | TGTGCCAGCGGACCGTCGCGGGGGGGCCTCGGCGAGCAGTACTTC
. | TRBJ2-7 | few | TRBV5-1 | CASSLVGRFSYEQYF | TGCGCCAGCAGCTTGGTTGGCAGATTCTCCTACGAGCAGTACTTC
. | TRBJ2-3 | few | TRBV29-1 | CSVGRAGTDTQYF | TGCAGCGTTGGCAGGGCCGGTACAGATACGCAGTATTTT
TRBD2 | TRBJ2-3 | once | TRBV4-2 | CASSQDIAGSHSTDTQYF | TGTGCCAGCAGCCAAGATATAGCGGGGAGTCATAGCACAGATACGCAGTATTTT
TRBD1 | TRBJ2-7 | . | TRBV10-1 | CASRRDRGSYEQYF | TGCGCCAGCCGCCGGGACAGGGGATCCTACGAGCAGTACTTC
. | TRBJ2-3 | . | TRBV10-3 | CAISDPQSADTQYF | TGTGCCATCAGTGACCCCCAATCCGCGGATACGCAGTATTTT
TRBD2 | TRBJ2-7 | . | TRBV6-6 | CAIRPGTSADEQYF | TGTGCCATCAGACCCGGGACTAGCGCCGACGAGCAGTACTTC
. | TRBJ1-2 | . | TRBV9 | CASSPQEAGLHFGYTF | TGTGCCAGCAGCCCCCAAGAGGCGGGGCTCCACTTTGGCTACACCTTC
. | TRBJ1-1 | . | TRBV30 | CAWSVAKFTEAFF | TGTGCCTGGAGTGTAGCGAAGTTCACTGAAGCTTTCTTT
. | TRBJ1-4 | few | TRBV5-1 | CASRLSGDPDEKLFF | TGCGCCAGCCGGCTATCAGGGGACCCGGATGAAAAACTGTTTTTT
TRBD1 | TRBJ2-1 | few | TRBV5-1 | CASSLGTGSYNEQFF | TGCGCCAGCAGCTTGGGGACAGGGTCCTACAATGAGCAGTTCTTC
TRBD1 | TRBJ1-2 | . | TRBV19 | CASTRQGRNYGYTF | TGTGCCAGTACCCGACAGGGGCGAAACTATGGCTACACCTTC
. | TRBJ2-1 | . | TRBV7-9 | CASSLSRRSSYNEQFF | TGTGCCAGCAGCTTAAGCAGGCGCAGCTCCTACAATGAGCAGTTCTTC
. | TRBJ2-4 | once | TRBV25-1 | CASSEWASENIQYF | TGTGCCAGCAGTGAGTGGGCTAGCGAAAACATTCAGTACTTC
. | TRBJ1-6 | . | TRBV10-3 | CAISESRGSYNSPLHF | TGTGCCATCAGTGAGTCAAGAGGCTCCTATAATTCACCCCTCCACTTT